Described below is a single T cell receptor (beta chain) sequence and its context. This clone showed up just once. Its target antigen remains unknown. The record has no base qualities; no much larger clone is one base away. Taken from the germline V gene, the CDR1 and CDR2 loops are ENHRY and SYGVKD. V drops 6 bases and J drops 3 bases, leaving 6 bases in between. The CDR3 has 11 amino acids, counting the end cysteine and phenylalanine. Left in the record is the CDR3 DNA by itself, 33 bases read in frame from the first base. This record belongs to a study of immune evolution from preneoplasia to lung adenocarcinoma (TCRdb year 2021). Background on the whole study: No AAH lesions showed HLA loss of heterozygosity, compared with over 6% of AIS, approximately 15% of MIA and less than 35% of ADC lesions. Immune contexture across lung adenocarcinoma precursors and invasive adenocarcinoma was profiled using immune gene expression, TCR sequencing and multiplex immunofluorescence. Resected precursor lesions (AAH, AIS, MIA) and invasive adenocarcinomas were each compared against paired morphologically normal lung tissue. The sample size was set by how many specimens were available, not by a prior power calculation. Whole exome sequencing and methylation data from the same cohort of nodules were integrated with the immune data. The overall cohort was made up of fewer than 70 patients with pulmonary nodules who had surgical resection. The TCR sequencing data were obtained from 51 patients. It was reported in the study that 100 or so samples were used for TCR sequencing. POLYSOLVER was used to infer Class I HLA alleles from exome data, and LOHHLA was used to detect allele-specific HLA loss. Study-wide conclusions, independent of this receptor: Compared with EGFR-mutant or double wild-type lesions, KRAS-mutant nodules had the highest T cell clonality. Top T cell clone frequencies were highest in normal lung and appeared to decrease progressively from AAH through AIS, MIA and invasive adenocarcinoma. Normal lung showed the highest clonality, whereas later-stage lesions appeared to have higher T cell density and diversity but lower clonality. All patients were from Japan and China, so applicability to Western populations was uncertain. The findings were based on association rather than direct causation, and larger cohorts with long-term follow-up and longitudinal biopsies were deemed needed.

The patients had resection in Japan or China between about 2013 and 2017. Histologic diagnosis of each case was confirmed independently by two lung cancer pathologists on H&E slides. To enrich premalignant or tumor cells for nucleic acid extraction, macro-dissection was performed after pathologic assessment. DNA was isolated from FFPE tissue using the AllPrep DNA/RNA FFPE Kit. Using the immunoSEQ hsTCRbeta Kit, TCR beta CDR3 regions were sequenced from DNA. The authors processed their data as follows. The ImmunoSEQ Analyzer was used to analyse the TCR sequencing data. T cell clonality was defined as 1 minus Pielou's evenness, as computed on productive rearrangements. To measure T cell diversity, the inverse Simpson index was applied to productive templates. T cell density was defined as TCR beta template counts normalized to usable DNA, with usable DNA estimated by amplification and sequencing of housekeeping genes. Two-sided Kruskal-Wallis tests were used to compare TCR metrics between histologic stages. TCRdb mirrors the immuneACCESS table, restricted to in-frame sequences. Some clones are absent from its copies; in checked studies, under half trace to an unresolved V gene, and the reason for the others is unknown. V and J calls and clone size are as listed in that table; D and trimming were resolved from the DNA. The table for this sample lists over 6,500 clones; about four fifths of them were counted only once. The ten most abundant clones make up 2% to 2.5% of the sample.

The sequence is built from TRBV10-3 and TRBJ2-7; no D segment can be confidently identified. The sequence was collected from a person aged 50-75 years with lung adenocarcinoma. The material sequenced was FFPE invasive lung adenocarcinoma tissue. Sample cell subset or site, as interpreted from the label and publication: frankly invasive lung adenocarcinoma (ADC). The DNA reads as follows: TGTGCCATCAGAAGGAACTACGAGCAGTACTTC. Its protein is CAIRRNYEQYF.